This TCR beta chain stems from a study of shared clonotypes between healthy human individuals. Study outcomes and limitations: The small donor group covered limited genetic and exposure diversity.

Repertoires were generated with immunoSEQ multiplex PCR, while TCRdb's copy carries only in-frame clones and drops some. The sample holds about 510,000 clones, around 79% seen once. Among the donors, all were Caucasian adults who lived in Nashville, Tennessee. A remark on this clone: What it binds is not known.

Sequencing was performed on PBMCs. This clonotype originated in a woman aged 40 to 50 in good health. Some clones in this sample may be carry-over from other donors' samples.

The CDR3 DNA reads as TGTGCCAGCAGCAAAGAGGGCGGGAGAACACAAGAGACCCAGTACTTC. Residues: CASSKEGGRTQETQYF. The rearrangement links TRBV21-1 to TRBJ2-5; the table names TRBD2, a call not compared with the DNA. TRBV21-1 is marked as a pseudogene. This CDR3 has 16 amino acids.